This T cell receptor beta chain was sequenced in a study of CD8 T cells in Susac syndrome. CDR3 length: 15 amino acids. V trimming: 4 bases; J trimming: 3 bases; junction bases outside the gene matches: 5. The germline V gene has CDR1 MNHNS and CDR2 SASEGT. The RNA, about 0.45 to 1 ug, was put through reverse transcription using random hexamers. With immunoSEQ multiplex PCR, TCR beta CDR3 was amplified across 54 Vbeta and 13 Jbeta. In TCRdb, the immunoSEQ multiplex PCR reads were re-called with MiXCR into one record per CDR3 protein. The top ten hold more than 0.06% of the sample, which has fewer than 350,000 distinct CDR3 sequences, around 90% seen once. The multiple sclerosis controls were treatment-naive patients, and their relapsing-remitting disease was stable or active. Negative isolation was used for CD8+ and CD4+ T cells, and FACS enrichment was applied to TEMRA cells.

Sequencing used CD4+ T cells from PBMCs. This sequence originates from a human donor with multiple sclerosis. The chain combines TRBV6-1 with TRBJ2-2; TRBD2 aligns across 7 bases. The CDR3: CASSGSGDYTGELFF. CDR3 coding DNA: TGTGCCAGCAGTGGAAGCGGGGATTACACCGGGGAGCTGTTTTTT.